The 27 T cell receptor beta chains given below trace back to one sample, sequenced in a study of blood T cell repertoires in COVID-19. This table comes from immunoSEQ multiplex PCR, and its TCRdb copy is limited to in-frame clones, with some not included. The sample lists approximately 500,000 clones, approximately 89% occurring once. Sequencing was performed on peripheral blood. The receptors stem from a man between 18 and 35 years old with COVID-19, enrolled during active disease.

This chain links TRBV19 with TRBJ2-7; 7 bases line up with TRBD1. The CDR3 length is 12 residues. Looked up from germline, CDR1 is LNHDA and CDR2 is SQIVND (reference sequence). V lost 4 bases and J lost 6; bases outside the gene matches: 3. For the CDR3, the DNA is TGTGCCAGTAGTACGGCAGGGGGCGAGCAGTACTTC. This gives the protein CASSTAGGEQYF. Full variable domain (rest looked up from reference TRBV19 and TRBJ2-7): DGGITQSPKYLFRKEGQNVTLSCEQNLNHDAMYWYRQDPGQGLRLIYYSQIVNDFQKGDIAEGYSVSREKKESFPLTVTSAQKNPTAFYLCASSTAGGEQYFGPGTRLTVT.

This chain joins TRBV7-9 and TRBJ2-7, with 8 bases that match TRBD1. The junction had 9 bases not matched to a gene; V was cut back by 5 bases and J by 3 bases. CDR1 SEHNR and CDR2 FQNEAQ come from the germline V gene (reference sequence). This CDR3 is built from 15 residues. As DNA, the CDR3 is TGTGCCAGCAGCGAGGGGACAGGCTCTAACTACGAGCAGTACTTC. This translates into CASSEGTGSNYEQYF.

The genes are TRBV5-1 and TRBJ2-7, with 8 bases lining up with TRBD1. Per the germline V gene, CDR1 is SGHRS and CDR2 is YFSETQ. The CDR3 sequence is 13 residues long. The ends lost 5 bases at V and 2 bases at J; junction bases unmatched: 3. CDR3 nucleotide sequence: TGCGCCAGCAGTGGACAGGGTCCCTACGAGCAGTACTTC. Amino acids: CASSGQGPYEQYF.

The chain employs TRBV6-6 and TRBJ2-5; D may be TRBD2 (5 bases). The CDR3 spans 14 residues. Germline CDR1 and CDR2: MNHNY and SVGAGI (reference sequence). Trimming removed 0 bases at V and 5 bases at J, with 10 bases between. CDR3 residues: CASSYSTGRETQYF. CDR3 bases: TGTGCCAGCAGTTACTCCACGGGAAGGGAGACCCAGTACTTC.

The chain joins TRBV15 to TRBJ2-5, with D tentatively TRBD1 (6 bases). Germline V gives CDR1 LNHNV, CDR2 YYDKDF (reference sequence). This CDR3 is built from 13 residues. Trimming shortened V by 8 bases and J by 0 bases, and 10 bases separated the two germline ends. CDR3 loop: CATGDTHQETQYF. The CDR3 DNA reads as TGTGCCACCGGGGACACTCACCAAGAGACCCAGTACTTC.

The V call is TRBV27, the J call TRBJ1-4; 12 positions match TRBD1. Germline-derived CDR1 and CDR2 are MNHEY and SMNVEV (reference sequence). This CDR3 contains 17 residues. V lost 5 bases, J lost 7 bases, and 11 bases stayed unmatched. The DNA of the CDR3 is TGTGCCAGCAGTCCCCGCCGGGACAGGGGGCAGAGTGAAAAACTGTTTTTT. Protein product: CASSPRRDRGQSEKLFF.

The chain has TRBV9 and TRBJ1-4; D uncertain. Germline values: CDR1 SGDLS, CDR2 YYNGEE. The CDR3 is 14 amino acids. V was clipped by 0 bases and J by 5 bases, with 8 bases between them. DNA of the CDR3: TGTGCCAGCAGCGTAGAAGCGGGGAATGAAAAACTGTTTTTT. Its translation: CASSVEAGNEKLFF.

The chain combines TRBV6-6 with TRBJ2-5; 8 bases align to TRBD1. Per the germline V gene, CDR1 is MNHNY and CDR2 is SVGAGI (reference sequence). Trimming at V came to 3 bases and at J to 5 bases, leaving 11 bases not matched to a gene. The CDR3 covers 16 residues. In DNA, the CDR3 is TGTGCCAGCAGTTATTCGCGCAACAGGGGGGTCGAGACCCAGTACTTC. It yields the protein CASSYSRNRGVETQYF.

This clone was found once. V is TRBV11-3 and J is TRBJ2-7; tentatively, D is TRBD1 (6 bases). This CDR3 spans 14 amino acids. From germline, CDR1 is SGHNT and CDR2 YENEEA. Between the trimmed V and J ends, which lost 2 bases and 5 bases, there was a span of 13 bases. CDR3 sequence reads: CASSLRDTGHEQYF. The DNA for the CDR3 is TGTGCCAGCAGCTTACGGGACACGGGACACGAGCAGTACTTC.

This clone was found once. CDR3 region: CASSSLRGSDEQYF. CDR3 bases: TGTGCCAGTAGCAGCCTCAGGGGATCCGACGAGCAGTACTTC. The rearrangement joins TRBV19 to TRBJ2-7; D perhaps matches TRBD1 (6 bases). In germline, CDR1 is LNHDA, CDR2 SQIVND (reference sequence). The V gene lost 6 bases and the J gene lost 5 bases, with 17 bases spanning the gap. The CDR3 totals 14 residues.

This sequence joins TRBV11-2 and TRBJ2-1, with a weak D call TRBD2 (5 bases). The CDR3 consists of 16 residues. Germline V gene data show CDR1 as SGHAT and CDR2 as FQNNGV. V was trimmed by 5 bases and J by 3 bases, leaving 17 bases between them. Written as DNA, the CDR3 is TGTGCCAGCAGCACGTTAGGGCGGGTTATCTACAATGAGCAGTTCTTC. Encoded protein: CASSTLGRVIYNEQFF.

This clone is a singleton in its sample. The rearrangement uses TRBV9 and TRBJ2-1; D not resolved. Germline V gives CDR1 SGDLS, CDR2 YYNGEE. V was pared by 4 bases and J by 8 bases, with 13 bases between. This CDR3 spans 13 amino acids. This CDR3 is CASSTDTRYEQFF. The CDR3 DNA sequence: TGTGCCAGCAGCACCGACACCCGGTATGAGCAGTTCTTC.

With respect to this clone: Other nucleotide sequences in the sample specify the same CDR3. This chain uses TRBV6-5 with TRBJ2-7; 7 nucleotides agree with TRBD1. The J segment lost 2 bases and the V segment lost 6 bases, leaving 7 bases of the junction unmatched. Germline V gene lookup returns CDR1 MNHEY and CDR2 SVGAGI. This CDR3 is built from 14 residues. Here the CDR3 reads CASSYRQGPYEQYF. DNA for the CDR3: TGTGCCAGCAGCTATCGACAGGGACCCTACGAGCAGTACTTC.

This chain uses TRBV19 with TRBJ1-1; TRBD1 aligns across 9 bases. The CDR3 consists of 14 residues. The ends lost 3 bases at V and 3 bases at J; junction bases unmatched: 2. Germline CDR1 and CDR2: LNHDA and SQIVND (reference sequence). The chain's CDR3 is CASSMGDRDTEAFF. The CDR3 DNA follows: TGTGCCAGTAGTATGGGGGACAGGGACACTGAAGCTTTCTTT.

The chain carries TRBV11-2 and TRBJ2-7, with D possibly being TRBD1 (6 bases). V gave up 4 bases and J gave up 3 bases, with 13 bases separating them. Germline V CDR1 and CDR2: SGHAT, FQNNGV. This CDR3 is 14 amino acids long. The DNA for the CDR3 is TGTGCCAGCAGCTCGCCAGGGGACGGCTACGAGCAGTACTTC. Protein: CASSSPGDGYEQYF.

The genes are TRBV4-1 and TRBJ2-5; possible D gene TRBD1, 6 bases. Trimming cost V 4 bases and J 1 base, with 10 bases left between them. The V gene's germline CDR1 is MGHRA and CDR2 YSYEKL. The CDR3 consists of 14 residues. This CDR3 is CASSRRQAQETQYF. In nucleotides, the CDR3 is TGCGCCAGCAGCCGAAGACAGGCCCAAGAGACCCAGTACTTC.

The chain links TRBV19 to TRBJ2-7, with 14 bases fitting TRBD2. The germline CDR1 and CDR2 sequences are LNHDA and SQIVND (reference sequence). CDR3 length: 17 amino acids. V shed 4 bases, J shed 2 bases, and the junction held 7 bases outside the gene matches. CDR3 sequence (DNA): TGTGCCAGTAGTACAGGGACTAGCGGGAGACCGGCCTACGAGCAGTACTTC. Residues: CASSTGTSGRPAYEQYF.

CDR3 in DNA: TGTGCCTGGAGTGTACTTGGTAGCGCGAGCCACGAGCAGTACTTC. Encoded protein: CAWSVLGSASHEQYF. The genes are TRBV30 and TRBJ2-7, with a possible D match to TRBD2 (5 bases). Per germline, CDR1 GTSNPN and CDR2 SVGIG (reference sequence). This CDR3 has 15 residues. Trimming cost V 0 bases and J 5 bases, with 17 bases left between them.

The CDR3 spells CASSGISGTSIKYEQFF. DNA for the CDR3: TGTGCCAGCAGCGGGATCTCCGGGACTAGTATTAAGTATGAGCAGTTCTTC. The genes are TRBV7-9 and TRBJ2-1, with TRBD2 matching over 8 bases. The CDR3 loop spans 17 amino acids. The V segment lost 5 bases and the J segment 8 bases; nucleotides outside the gene matches: 17. The germline V gene encodes CDR1 SEHNR and CDR2 FQNEAQ (reference sequence).

The chain recombines TRBV6-1 with TRBJ2-7; tentatively, D is TRBD1 (5 bases). The ends were cut back, 3 bases at V and 4 bases at J, with 10 bases in the middle. CDR1 and CDR2 (germline): MNHNS, SASEGT. There are 13 residues in the CDR3. The CDR3 nucleotides are TGTGCCAGCAGTGAGGCCGACAGATACGAGCAGTACTTC. This gives the protein CASSEADRYEQYF.

The genes are TRBV24-1 and TRBJ1-2, with a possible D match to TRBD1 (6 bases). Between the trimmed V and J ends, which lost 4 bases and 8 bases, there was a span of 16 bases. Per germline, CDR1 KGHDR and CDR2 SFDVKD. The CDR3 loop spans 14 amino acids. CDR3 bases: TGTGCCACCAGTGACCCAACAGGGTACAGGGGCTACACCTTC. This gives the protein CATSDPTGYRGYTF.

This clone was observed a single time. Other DNA sequences in this specimen translate into the identical CDR3. This chain's CDR3 is CAWSRGLDYEQYF. The DNA for the CDR3 is TGTGCCTGGAGTAGGGGCCTGGACTACGAGCAGTACTTC. The chain carries TRBV30 and TRBJ2-7, with D possibly matching TRBD1 (5 bases). There are 13 residues in the CDR3. CDR1 and CDR2 (germline): GTSNPN, SVGIG (reference sequence). V was trimmed by 2 bases and J by 3 bases, leaving 11 bases between them.

The V and J genes are TRBV2 and TRBJ1-2; possible D gene TRBD1, 6 bases. CDR3 length equals 12 residues. Per germline, CDR1 SNHLY and CDR2 FYNNEI. Trimming took 7 bases from V and 7 from J, leaving 13 bases between them. The CDR3 spells CASKGDRSGYTF. DNA of the CDR3: TGTGCCAGCAAGGGGGATCGTAGTGGCTACACCTTC.

Comments on this clone: The sample contains more than one DNA sequence encoding this CDR3. This sequence joins TRBV12-3 or TRBV12-4 and TRBJ2-7, with a weak D call TRBD2 (6 bases). The CDR3 totals 12 residues. Trimming took off 5 bases at V and 3 bases at J, with 8 bases between the two ends. Here the CDR3 DNA reads TGTGCCAGCAGTCCCGGGGGCTACGAGCAGTACTTC. Translated: CASSPGGYEQYF.

The genes are TRBV12-3 or TRBV12-4 and TRBJ1-2; TRBD1 is a possible D gene (5 bases). This CDR3 has 13 residues. The V and J ends lost 6 bases and 3 bases respectively, with 11 bases between them. For the CDR3, the DNA is TGTGCCAGCAGCCCTTCGACAGACTATGGCTACACCTTC. Translating gives CASSPSTDYGYTF.

The chain recombines TRBV11-3 with TRBJ2-3; 7 nucleotides agree with TRBD2. Per the germline V gene, CDR1 is SGHNT and CDR2 is YENEEA. CDR3 length equals 15 residues. Losses at the gene ends were 7 bases for V and 2 bases for J; bases not matched to a gene: 9. The CDR3 is CASTRGAGITDTQYF. The CDR3 DNA follows: TGTGCCAGCACTCGGGGAGCGGGGATCACAGATACGCAGTATTTT.

This sequence joins TRBV19 and TRBJ1-2; D is unclear. V was cut by 7 bases and J by 4 bases, with 13 bases left in between. This CDR3 has 13 amino acids. Germline-derived CDR1 and CDR2 are LNHDA and SQIVND (reference sequence). This CDR3 reads CASTNNGIYGYTF. The CDR3 DNA follows: TGTGCCAGTACGAACAACGGGATCTATGGCTACACCTTC.